The TCR beta chain described here comes from a study of tumor-infiltrating lymphocytes in oesophageal squamous cell carcinoma. Per germline, CDR1 LGHNT and CDR2 FRNRAP. The J segment lost 10 bases and the V segment lost 0 bases, leaving 12 bases of the junction unmatched. The CDR3 runs to 15 residues. TCRdb independently ran MiXCR on the PCR reads; one entry per CDR3 protein. The table has about 15,000 distinct CDR3 sequences, 50% seen once. The chain uses TRBV12-5 and TRBJ2-7; 7 nucleotides align to TRBD1. Sequenced material: esophageal tumor tissue. This receptor was obtained from a male donor with esophageal squamous cell carcinoma. The CDR3 loop is CASGLVSGQQSTQYF. The CDR3 nucleotides read TGTGCTAGTGGTTTGGTCTCGGGACAGCAATCAACCCAGTACTTC.